This T cell receptor (beta chain) derives from a study of control samples from healthy donors and cancer patients. The germline gives CDR1 LGHDT, CDR2 YNNKEL (reference sequence). This CDR3 has 13 residues. V was cut by 1 base and J by 5 bases, with 6 bases left in between. Produced via immunoSEQ multiplex PCR; TCRdb's table is partial and in-frame only. The sample has hundreds of thousands of clones; over 75% are singletons. Sequenced input: PBMCs. The sequence came from a woman aged 55-69 years with lung cancer. The J gene is TRBJ1-5, the V gene TRBV3-1 (or the pseudogene TRBV3-2); no clear D. CDR3 nucleotide sequence: TGTGCCAGCAGCCAAGGAAGCTATCAGCCCCAGCATTTT. This sequence encodes CASSQGSYQPQHF.